The sequence of this T cell receptor (beta chain) was determined in a study of memory CD8 T cells in hepatitis C reinfection. The wider study: A couple of donors resolved primary infection, then developed chronic reinfection. Study-wide results and caveats: Roughly five donors were too few for definitive public clonotype conclusions.

V was pared by 5 bases and J by 2 bases, with 8 bases of the junction left unmatched. Per the germline V gene, CDR1 is SGHAT and CDR2 is FQNNGV. The CDR3 is made up of 16 amino acids. TCRdb's copy holds only in-frame clones and misses some; the assay was immunoSEQ multiplex PCR. The table lists 45,000 to 65,000 clones, roughly 86% of them singletons, with 1% in the top ten. Described time point: pre-reinfection, 55 to 20 weeks before reinfection detection. No in vitro expansion preceded TCR sequencing of the sorted cells. The Montreal HEPCO cohort supplied donors who inject drugs. Two donors provided sorted CD3+ CD8+ CD45RO- naive CD8 T cells at all three reinfection time points. A remark on this clone: Its antigen is still unknown.

The genes are TRBV11-2 and TRBJ1-5, with TRBD1 matching 8 bases. The source of this sequence is a man between 18 and 29 years old with hepatitis C virus infection. Sequenced input: naive CD8+ T cells sorted from blood. The CDR3 loop is CASSLGQGRGNQPQHF. The CDR3 nucleotides read TGTGCCAGCAGCCTCGGACAGGGCAGGGGCAATCAGCCCCAGCATTTT.